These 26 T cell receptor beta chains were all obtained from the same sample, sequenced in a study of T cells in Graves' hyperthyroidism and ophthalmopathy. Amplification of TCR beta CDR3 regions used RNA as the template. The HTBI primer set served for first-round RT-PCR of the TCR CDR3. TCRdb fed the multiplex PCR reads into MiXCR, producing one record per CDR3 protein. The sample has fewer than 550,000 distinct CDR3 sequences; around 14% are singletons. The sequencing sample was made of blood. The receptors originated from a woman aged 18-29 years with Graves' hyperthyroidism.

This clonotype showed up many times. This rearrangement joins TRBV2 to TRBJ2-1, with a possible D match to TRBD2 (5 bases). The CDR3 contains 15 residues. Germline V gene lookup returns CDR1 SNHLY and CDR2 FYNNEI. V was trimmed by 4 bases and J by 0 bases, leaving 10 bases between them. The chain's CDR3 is CASSGLGSSYNEQFF. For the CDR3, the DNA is TGTGCCAGCAGTGGATTAGGGAGCTCCTACAATGAGCAGTTCTTC.

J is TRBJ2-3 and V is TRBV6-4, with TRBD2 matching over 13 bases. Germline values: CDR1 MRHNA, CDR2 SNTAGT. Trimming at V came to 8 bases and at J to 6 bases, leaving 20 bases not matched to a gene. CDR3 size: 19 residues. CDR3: CASGGTSGTDPRLGDTQYF. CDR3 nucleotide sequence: TGTGCCAGCGGGGGGACTAGCGGGACGGACCCCAGACTTGGGGATACGCAGTATTTT.

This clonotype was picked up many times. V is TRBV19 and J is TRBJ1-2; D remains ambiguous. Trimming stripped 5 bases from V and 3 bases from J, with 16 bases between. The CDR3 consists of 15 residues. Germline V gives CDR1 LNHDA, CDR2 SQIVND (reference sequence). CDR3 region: CASSLWERVHYGYTF. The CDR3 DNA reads TGTGCCAGTAGTTTATGGGAGAGGGTGCACTATGGCTACACCTTC. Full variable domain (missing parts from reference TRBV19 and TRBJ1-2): DGGITQSPKYLFRKEGQNVTLSCEQNLNHDAMYWYRQDPGQGLRLIYYSQIVNDFQKGDIAEGYSVSREKKESFPLTVTSAQKNPTAFYLCASSLWERVHYGYTFGSGTRLTVV.

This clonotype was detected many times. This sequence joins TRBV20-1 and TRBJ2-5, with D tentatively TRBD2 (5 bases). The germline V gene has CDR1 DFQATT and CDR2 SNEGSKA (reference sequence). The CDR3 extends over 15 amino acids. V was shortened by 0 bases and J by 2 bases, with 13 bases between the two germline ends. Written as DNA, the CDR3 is TGCAGTGCTAGAGATCCGTTCCGGGGTCAAGAGACCCAGTACTTC. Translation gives CSARDPFRGQETQYF.

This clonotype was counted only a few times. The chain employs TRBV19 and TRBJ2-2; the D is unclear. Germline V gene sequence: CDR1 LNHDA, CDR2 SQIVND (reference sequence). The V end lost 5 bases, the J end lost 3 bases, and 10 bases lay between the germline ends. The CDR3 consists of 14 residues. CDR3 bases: TGTGCCAGTAGTCGGTGGGGATACACCGGGGAGCTGTTTTTT. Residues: CASSRWGYTGELFF.

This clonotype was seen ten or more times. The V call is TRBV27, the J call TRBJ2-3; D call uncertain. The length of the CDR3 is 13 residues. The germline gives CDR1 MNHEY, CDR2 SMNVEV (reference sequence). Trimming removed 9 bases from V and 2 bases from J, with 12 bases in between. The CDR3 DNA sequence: TGTGCCAGTTTCCGACAAGACACAGATACGCAGTATTTT. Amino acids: CASFRQDTDTQYF.

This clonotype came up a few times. The CDR3 coding sequence is TGTGCCAGCAAGGCCCGCCTGGGCTCCTACGAGCAGTACTTC. Translating gives CASKARLGSYEQYF. The chain uses TRBV27 and TRBJ2-7; D uncertain. Trimming pared 7 bases from V and 0 bases from J, leaving 13 bases between. Germline V gene data show CDR1 as MNHEY and CDR2 as SMNVEV (reference sequence). The CDR3 is 14 amino acids.

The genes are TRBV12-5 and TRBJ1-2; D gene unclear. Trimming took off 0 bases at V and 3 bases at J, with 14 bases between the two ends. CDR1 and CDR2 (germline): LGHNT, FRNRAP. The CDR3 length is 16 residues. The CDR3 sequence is CASGLVLFSKDYGYTF. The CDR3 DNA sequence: TGTGCTAGTGGTTTGGTATTGTTCTCAAAGGACTATGGCTACACCTTC.

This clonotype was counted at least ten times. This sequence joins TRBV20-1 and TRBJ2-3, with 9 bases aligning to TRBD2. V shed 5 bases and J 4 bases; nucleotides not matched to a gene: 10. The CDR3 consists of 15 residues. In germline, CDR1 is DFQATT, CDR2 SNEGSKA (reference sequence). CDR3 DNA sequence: TGCAGTGCTGAGAATACGCGGGGGGGGGCAGATACGCAGTATTTT. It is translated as CSAENTRGGADTQYF.

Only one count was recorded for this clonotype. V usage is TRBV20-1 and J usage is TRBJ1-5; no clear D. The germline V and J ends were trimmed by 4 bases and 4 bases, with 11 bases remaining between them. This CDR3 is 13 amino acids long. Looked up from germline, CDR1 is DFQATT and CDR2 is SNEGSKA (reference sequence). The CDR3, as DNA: TGCAGTGCTATAGTTCAGTTGAATCAGCCCCAGCATTTT. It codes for CSAIVQLNQPQHF.

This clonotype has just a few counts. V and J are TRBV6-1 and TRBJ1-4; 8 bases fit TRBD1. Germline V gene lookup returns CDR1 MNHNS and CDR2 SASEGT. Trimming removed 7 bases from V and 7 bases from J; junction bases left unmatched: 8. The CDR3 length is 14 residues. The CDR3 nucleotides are TGTGCCAGCAAAATGACAGGGGCGGCTGAAAAACTGTTTTTT. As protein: CASKMTGAAEKLFF.

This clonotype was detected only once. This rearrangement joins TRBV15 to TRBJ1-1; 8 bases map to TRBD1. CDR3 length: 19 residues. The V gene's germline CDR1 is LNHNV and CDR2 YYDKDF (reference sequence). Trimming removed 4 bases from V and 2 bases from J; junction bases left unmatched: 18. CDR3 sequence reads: CATSNSSRRQGQVNTEAFF. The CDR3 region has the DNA TGTGCCACCAGCAACTCAAGCCGGCGACAGGGGCAGGTAAACACTGAAGCTTTCTTT.

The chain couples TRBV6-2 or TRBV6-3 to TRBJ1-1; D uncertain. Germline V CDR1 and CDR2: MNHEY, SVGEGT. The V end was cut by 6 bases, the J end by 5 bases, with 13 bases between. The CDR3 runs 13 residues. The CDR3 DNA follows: TGTGCCAGCAGGAGGGCCTCCGATACTGAAGCTTTCTTT. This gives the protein CASRRASDTEAFF.

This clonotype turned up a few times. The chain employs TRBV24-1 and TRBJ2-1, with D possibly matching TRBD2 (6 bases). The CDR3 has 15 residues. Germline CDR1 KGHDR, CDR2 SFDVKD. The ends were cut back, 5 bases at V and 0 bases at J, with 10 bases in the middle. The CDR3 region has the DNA TGTGCCACCAGTGCCTTAGCGGACTCCTACAATGAGCAGTTCTTC. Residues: CATSALADSYNEQFF.

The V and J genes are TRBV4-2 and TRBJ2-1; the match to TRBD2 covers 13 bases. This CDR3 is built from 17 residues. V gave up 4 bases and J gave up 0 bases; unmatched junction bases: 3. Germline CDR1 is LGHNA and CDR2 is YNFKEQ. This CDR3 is CASSPLAGGASYNEQFF. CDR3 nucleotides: TGTGCCAGCAGCCCACTAGCGGGGGGGGCCTCCTACAATGAGCAGTTCTTC.

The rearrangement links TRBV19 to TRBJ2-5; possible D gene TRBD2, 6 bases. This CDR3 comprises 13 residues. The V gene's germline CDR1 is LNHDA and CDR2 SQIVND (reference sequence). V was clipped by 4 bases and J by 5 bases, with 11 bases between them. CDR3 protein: CASSNRRAETQYF. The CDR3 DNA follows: TGTGCCAGTAGTAACAGGAGGGCGGAGACCCAGTACTTC.

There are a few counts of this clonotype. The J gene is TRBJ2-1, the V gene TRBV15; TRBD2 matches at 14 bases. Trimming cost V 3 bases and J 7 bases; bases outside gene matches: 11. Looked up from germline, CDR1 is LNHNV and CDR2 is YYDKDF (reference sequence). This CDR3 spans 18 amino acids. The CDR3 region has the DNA TGTGCCACCAGCAGGGGGACTAGCGGGGGCTTTGAGGCGAATGAGCAGTTCTTC. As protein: CATSRGTSGGFEANEQFF. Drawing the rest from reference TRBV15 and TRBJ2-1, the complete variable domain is DAMVIQNPRYQVTQFGKPVTLSCSQTLNHNVMYWYQQKSSQAPKLLFHYYDKDFNNEADTPDNFQSRRPNTSFCFLDIRSPGLGDTAMYLCATSRGTSGGFEANEQFFGPGTRLTVL.

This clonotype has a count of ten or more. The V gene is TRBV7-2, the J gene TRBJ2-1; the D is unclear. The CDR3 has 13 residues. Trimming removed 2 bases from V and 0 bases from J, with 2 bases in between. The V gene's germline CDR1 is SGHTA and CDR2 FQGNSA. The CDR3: CASSLYSYNEQFF. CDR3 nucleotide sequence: TGTGCCAGCAGCTTATACTCCTACAATGAGCAGTTCTTC.

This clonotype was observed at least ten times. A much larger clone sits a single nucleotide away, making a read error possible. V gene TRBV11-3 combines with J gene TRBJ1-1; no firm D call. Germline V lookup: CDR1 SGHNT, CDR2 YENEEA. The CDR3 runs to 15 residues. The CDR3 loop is CASSFLRTANTKAFF. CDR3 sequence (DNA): TGTGCCAGCAGCTTTCTGAGGACGGCGAACACTAAAGCTTTCTTT.

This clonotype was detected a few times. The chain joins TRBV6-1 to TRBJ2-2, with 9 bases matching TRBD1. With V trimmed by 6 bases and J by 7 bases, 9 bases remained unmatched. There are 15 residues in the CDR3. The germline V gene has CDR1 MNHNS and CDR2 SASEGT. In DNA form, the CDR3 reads TGTGCCAGCAGCGACACAGGGGGCGCGGTCGGGGAGCTGTTTTTT. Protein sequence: CASSDTGGAVGELFF.

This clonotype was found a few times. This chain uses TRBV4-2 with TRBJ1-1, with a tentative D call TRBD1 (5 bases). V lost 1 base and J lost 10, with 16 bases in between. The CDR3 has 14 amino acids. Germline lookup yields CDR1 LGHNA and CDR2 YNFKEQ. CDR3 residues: CASSQVGPSGGAFF. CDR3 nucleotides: TGTGCCAGCAGCCAAGTCGGCCCCTCCGGGGGAGCTTTCTTT.

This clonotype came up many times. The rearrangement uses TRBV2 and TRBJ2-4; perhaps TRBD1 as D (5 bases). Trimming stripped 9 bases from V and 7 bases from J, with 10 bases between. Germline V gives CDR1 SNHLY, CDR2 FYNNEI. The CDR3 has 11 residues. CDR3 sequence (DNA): TGTGCCAGTTCCGCAGGGAACATTCAGTACTTC. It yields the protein CASSAGNIQYF.

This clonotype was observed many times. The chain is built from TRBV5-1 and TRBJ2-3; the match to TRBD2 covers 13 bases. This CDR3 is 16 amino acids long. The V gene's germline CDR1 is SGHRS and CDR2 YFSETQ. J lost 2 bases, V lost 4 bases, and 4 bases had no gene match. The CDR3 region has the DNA TGCGCCAGCAGCCCTGGACTAGCGGGGGTCACAGATACGCAGTATTTT. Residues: CASSPGLAGVTDTQYF.

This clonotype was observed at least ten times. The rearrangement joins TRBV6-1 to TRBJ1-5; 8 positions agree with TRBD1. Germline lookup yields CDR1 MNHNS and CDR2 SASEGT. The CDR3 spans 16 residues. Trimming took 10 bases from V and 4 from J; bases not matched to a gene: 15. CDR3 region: CATRRVTGVENQPQHF. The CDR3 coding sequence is TGTGCCACCAGGCGAGTGACAGGGGTTGAGAATCAGCCCCAGCATTTT.

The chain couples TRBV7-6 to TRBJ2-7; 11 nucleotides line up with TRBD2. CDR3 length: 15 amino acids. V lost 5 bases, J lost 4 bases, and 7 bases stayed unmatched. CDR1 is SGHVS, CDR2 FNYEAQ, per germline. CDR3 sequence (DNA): TGTGCCAGCAGCAGTAGCGGGAGGGTCGGATACGAGCAGTACTTC. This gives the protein CASSSSGRVGYEQYF.

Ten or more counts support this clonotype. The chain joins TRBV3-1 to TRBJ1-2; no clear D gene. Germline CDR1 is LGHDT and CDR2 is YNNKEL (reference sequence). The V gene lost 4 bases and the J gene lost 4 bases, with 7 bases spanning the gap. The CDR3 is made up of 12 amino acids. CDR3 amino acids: CASSPEGYGYTF. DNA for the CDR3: TGTGCCAGCAGCCCTGAGGGCTATGGCTACACCTTC. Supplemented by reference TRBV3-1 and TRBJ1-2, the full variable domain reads DTAVSQTPKYLVTQMGNDKSIKCEQNLGHDTMYWYKQDSKKFLKIMFSYNNKELIINETVPNRFSPKSPDKAHLNLHINSLELGDSAVYFCASSPEGYGYTFGSGTRLTVV.